Sequencing of this T cell receptor beta chain was carried out in a study of T cell responses to AZD1222 COVID-19 vaccine. Both about-4-week and about-12-week second-dose recipients were combined. Sequenced by immunoSEQ multiplex PCR; TCRdb stores in-frame clones only, minus some. The sample contains approximately 150,000 clones, roughly 90% of which appear only once. Germline V CDR1 and CDR2: SNHLY, FYNNEI. There are 13 residues in the CDR3. V shed 5 bases and J shed 2 bases, with 9 bases lying between them. The sequence was obtained from an adult who received the AZD1222 COVID-19 vaccine. The rearrangement uses TRBV2 and TRBJ2-5, with D perhaps matching TRBD1 (6 bases). Sequencing was performed on peripheral blood, taken 28 days after the second AZD1222 dose. The CDR3 DNA is TGTGCCAGCAGTAGAGGACAGCAAGAGACCCAGTACTTC. This translates into CASSRGQQETQYF. The full variable domain, rest sourced from reference TRBV2 and TRBJ2-5, is EPEVTQTPSHQVTQMGQEVILRCVPISNHLYFYWYRQILGQKVEFLVSFYNNEISEKSEIFDDQFSVERPDGSNFTLKIRSTKLEDSAMYFCASSRGQQETQYFGPGTRLLVL.